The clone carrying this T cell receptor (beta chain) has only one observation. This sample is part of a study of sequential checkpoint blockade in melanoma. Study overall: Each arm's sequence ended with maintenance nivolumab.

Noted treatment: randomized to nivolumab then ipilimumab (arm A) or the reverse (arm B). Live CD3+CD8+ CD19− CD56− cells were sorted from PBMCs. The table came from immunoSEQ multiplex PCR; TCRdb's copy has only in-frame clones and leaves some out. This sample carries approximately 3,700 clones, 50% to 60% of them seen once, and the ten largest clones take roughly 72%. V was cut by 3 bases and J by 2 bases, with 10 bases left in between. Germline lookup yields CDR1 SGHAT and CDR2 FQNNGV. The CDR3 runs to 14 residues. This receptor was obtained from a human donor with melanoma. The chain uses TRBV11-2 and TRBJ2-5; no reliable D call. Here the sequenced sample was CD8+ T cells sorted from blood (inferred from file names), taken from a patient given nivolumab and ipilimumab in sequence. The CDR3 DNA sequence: TGTGCCAGCAGCTTGGCCTCGAGGCAAGAGACCCAGTACTTC. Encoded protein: CASSLASRQETQYF.